What follows are 10 T cell receptor beta chains derived from one specimen sequenced in a study of T cell responses to AZD1222 COVID-19 vaccine. Using immunoSEQ multiplex PCR, the repertoire was profiled, and TCRdb retains in-frame clones only, with some absent. Of approximately 160,000 clones listed, less than 95% are singletons. Specimen: peripheral blood, collected on day 0 of AZD1222 vaccination. The receptors here all came from an adult in good health.

This clone has just one count. V usage is TRBV5-8 and J usage is TRBJ2-1; 15 positions agree with TRBD2. V was pared by 2 bases and J by 12 bases, with 9 bases of the junction left unmatched. This CDR3 spans 16 amino acids. CDR1 is SGHTS, CDR2 YDEGEE, per germline. CDR3 in DNA: TGTGCCAGCAGCTTTCGGTATCCGGGACTAGCGGGAGGGCAGTTCTTC. Protein product: CASSFRYPGLAGGQFF.

This clone has just a few counts. The chain links TRBV12-3 or TRBV12-4 to TRBJ1-4; no clear D. Trimming removed 0 bases at V and 6 bases at J, with 5 bases between. This CDR3 has 13 residues. The DNA for the CDR3 is TGTGCCAGCAGTTTAGCCGGGGATGAAAAACTGTTTTTT. Its protein product is CASSLAGDEKLFF.

The rearrangement links TRBV5-1 to TRBJ1-4; 11 positions agree with TRBD1. CDR3 size: 14 residues. V was clipped by 7 bases and J by 8 bases; unmatched bases: 7. Germline V gene lookup returns CDR1 SGHRS and CDR2 YFSETQ. The CDR3: CASGPGQGDEKLFF. DNA for the CDR3: TGCGCCAGCGGGCCGGGACAGGGGGACGAAAAACTGTTTTTT.

The chain couples TRBV7-3 to TRBJ1-1; 9 bases agree with TRBD1. The CDR3 runs to 17 residues. CDR1 is SGHTA and CDR2 is FQGTGA in the germline V gene. V lost 5 bases, J lost 1 base, and 11 bases stayed unmatched. The CDR3 DNA is TGTGCCAGCAGCCCCAGGCCGGGACAGGGTGAGAACACTGAAGCTTTCTTT. This encodes CASSPRPGQGENTEAFF.

This clone was observed once. The chain recombines TRBV12-3 or TRBV12-4 with TRBJ2-7; no definite D call. The V gene lost 4 bases and the J gene lost 4 bases, with 11 bases spanning the gap. The CDR3 extends over 13 amino acids. As DNA, the CDR3 is TGTGCCAGCAGTTCTGCGGTTCATTACGAGCAGTACTTC. It yields the protein CASSSAVHYEQYF.

This chain joins TRBV2 and TRBJ1-1, with 9 bases matching TRBD1. The ends lost 6 bases at V and 4 bases at J; junction bases unmatched: 6. In germline, CDR1 is SNHLY, CDR2 FYNNEI. The CDR3 covers 14 residues. CDR3 sequence (DNA): TGTGCCAGCAGCCGACAGGGGGACTTCACTGAAGCTTTCTTT. Its translation: CASSRQGDFTEAFF.

The genes are TRBV5-4 and TRBJ1-1; D gene unclear. CDR3 length equals 13 residues. V was trimmed by 7 bases and J by 4 bases, leaving 14 bases between them. Germline loops: CDR1 SGHNT, CDR2 YYREEE (reference sequence). CDR3 DNA: TGTGCCAGCGAGGGTCCCCCGAGCACTGAAGCTTTCTTT. Protein product: CASEGPPSTEAFF.

The chain recombines TRBV5-1 with TRBJ2-7, with D possibly TRBD2 on 5 matching bases. Germline lookup yields CDR1 SGHRS and CDR2 YFSETQ. The CDR3 extends over 18 amino acids. With 0 bases removed from V and 4 bases from J, the gap between germline ends came to 23 bases. CDR3 sequence reads: CASSLVRGYGIEVYEQYF. The CDR3 DNA reads as TGCGCCAGCAGCTTGGTAAGAGGGTATGGAATCGAAGTGTACGAGCAGTACTTC.

This chain links TRBV9 with TRBJ2-7, with D tentatively TRBD1 (5 bases). Trimming pared 0 bases from V and 4 bases from J, leaving 14 bases between. The CDR3 has 15 residues. Germline loops: CDR1 SGDLS, CDR2 YYNGEE. As DNA, the CDR3 is TGTGCCAGCAGCGTAGATCCGGACAACCAATACGAGCAGTACTTC. It translates to CASSVDPDNQYEQYF.

V and J are TRBV6-2 or TRBV6-3 and TRBJ1-5; perhaps TRBD1 as D (5 bases). This CDR3 has 14 residues. CDR1 and CDR2 (germline): MNHEY, SVGEGT. Trimming cost V 6 bases and J 6 bases, with 15 bases left between them. In DNA, the CDR3 is TGTGCCAGCAGCGGCGATGGGACCGTTCAGCCCCAGCATTTT. Protein product: CASSGDGTVQPQHF.